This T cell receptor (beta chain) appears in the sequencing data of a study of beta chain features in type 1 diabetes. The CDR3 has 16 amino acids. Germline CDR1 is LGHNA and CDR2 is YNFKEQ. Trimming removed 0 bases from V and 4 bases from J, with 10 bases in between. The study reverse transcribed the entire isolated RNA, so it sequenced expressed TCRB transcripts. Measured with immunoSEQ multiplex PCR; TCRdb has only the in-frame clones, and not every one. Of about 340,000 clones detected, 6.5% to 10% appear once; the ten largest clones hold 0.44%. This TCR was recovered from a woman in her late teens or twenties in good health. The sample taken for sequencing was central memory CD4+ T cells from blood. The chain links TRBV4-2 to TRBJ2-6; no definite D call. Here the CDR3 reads CASSQEVGSGANVLTF. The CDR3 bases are TGTGCCAGCAGCCAAGAGGTGGGGTCCGGGGCCAACGTCCTGACTTTC.